Many counts were recorded for the clone carrying this T cell receptor beta chain. Its antigen is unknown. This record belongs to a study of T cells in Graves' hyperthyroidism and ophthalmopathy. The V end lost 6 bases, the J end lost 0 bases, and 12 bases lay between the germline ends. Germline CDR1 and CDR2: GTSNPN and SVGIG (reference sequence). The CDR3 has 14 amino acids. Researchers took RNA transcripts and amplified the TCR beta CDR3 regions from them. HTBI primers were the set used in a first-round RT-PCR of the TCR CDR3. MiXCR was run by TCRdb on the multiplex PCR reads, yielding one entry per CDR3 protein. The profile shows about 420,000 distinct CDR3 sequences, about a sixth of them singletons. Study-level results: Most thyroid clonotypes that were expanded above 0.001 also turned up in blood.

The chain is built from TRBV30 and TRBJ1-5; possible D gene TRBD1, 6 bases. The receptor was isolated from a woman under 30 with Graves' hyperthyroidism. The specimen sequenced was blood. CDR3 protein: CACDTGFSNQPQHF. DNA of the CDR3: TGTGCCTGTGATACAGGGTTTAGCAATCAGCCCCAGCATTTT. The variable domain in full, completed from reference TRBV30 and TRBJ1-5, reads SQTIHQWPATLVQPVGSPLSLECTVEGTSNPNLYWYRQAAGRGLQLLFYSVGIGQISSEVPQNLSASRPQDRQFILSSKKLLLSDSGFYLCACDTGFSNQPQHFGDGTRLSIL.